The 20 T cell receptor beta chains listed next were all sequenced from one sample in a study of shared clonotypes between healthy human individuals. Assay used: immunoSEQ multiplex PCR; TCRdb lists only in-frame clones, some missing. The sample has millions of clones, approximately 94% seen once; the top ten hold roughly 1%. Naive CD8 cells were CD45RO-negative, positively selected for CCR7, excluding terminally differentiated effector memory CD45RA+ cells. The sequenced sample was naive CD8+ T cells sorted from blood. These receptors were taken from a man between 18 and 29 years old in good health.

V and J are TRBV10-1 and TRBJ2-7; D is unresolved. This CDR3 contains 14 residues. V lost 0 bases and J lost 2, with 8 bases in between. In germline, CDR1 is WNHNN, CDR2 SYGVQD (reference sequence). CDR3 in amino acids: CASSESFWPYEQYF. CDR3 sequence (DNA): TGCGCCAGCAGTGAGTCCTTCTGGCCCTACGAGCAGTACTTC.

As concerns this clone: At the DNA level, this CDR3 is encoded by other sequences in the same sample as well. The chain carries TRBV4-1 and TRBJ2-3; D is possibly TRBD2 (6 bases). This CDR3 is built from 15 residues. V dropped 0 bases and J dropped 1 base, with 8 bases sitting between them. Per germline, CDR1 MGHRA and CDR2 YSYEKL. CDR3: CASSQEERGTDTQYF. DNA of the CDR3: TGCGCCAGCAGCCAAGAAGAGCGGGGCACAGATACGCAGTATTTT.

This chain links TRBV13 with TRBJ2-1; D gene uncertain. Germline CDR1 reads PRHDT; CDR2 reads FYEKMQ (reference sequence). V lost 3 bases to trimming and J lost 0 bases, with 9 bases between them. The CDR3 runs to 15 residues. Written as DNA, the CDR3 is TGTGCCAGCAGCTTCTTAGTCAGCTCCTACAATGAGCAGTTCTTC. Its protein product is CASSFLVSSYNEQFF.

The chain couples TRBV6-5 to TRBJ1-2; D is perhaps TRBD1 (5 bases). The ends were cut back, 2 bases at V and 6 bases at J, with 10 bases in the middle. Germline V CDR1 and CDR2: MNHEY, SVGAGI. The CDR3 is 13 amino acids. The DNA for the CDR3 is TGTGCCAGCAGTTACGACCCAGGGAATGGCTACACCTTC. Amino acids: CASSYDPGNGYTF.

CDR3 in amino acids: CASNLRGLQEEQYF. The CDR3 DNA follows: TGTGCCAGCAATCTCAGGGGGCTGCAGGAAGAGCAGTACTTC. The rearrangement joins TRBV6-1 to TRBJ2-7, with 8 bases that match TRBD1. Per the germline V gene, CDR1 is MNHNS and CDR2 is SASEGT. The CDR3 has 14 residues. J lost 7 bases, V lost 7 bases, and 12 bases had no gene match.

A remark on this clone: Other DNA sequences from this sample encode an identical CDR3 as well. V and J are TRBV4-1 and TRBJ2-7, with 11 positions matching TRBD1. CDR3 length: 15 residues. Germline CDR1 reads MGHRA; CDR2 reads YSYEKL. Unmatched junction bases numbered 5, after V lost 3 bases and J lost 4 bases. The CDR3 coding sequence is TGCGCCAGCAGCCAGCCGGGACAGGGGGTTTACGAGCAGTACTTC. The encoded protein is CASSQPGQGVYEQYF.

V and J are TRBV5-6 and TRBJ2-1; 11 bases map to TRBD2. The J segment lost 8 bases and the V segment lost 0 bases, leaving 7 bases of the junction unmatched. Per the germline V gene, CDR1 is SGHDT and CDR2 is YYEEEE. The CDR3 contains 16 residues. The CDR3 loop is CASSLGLAGLAYEQFF. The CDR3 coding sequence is TGTGCCAGCAGCTTGGGACTAGCGGGGTTGGCATATGAGCAGTTCTTC.

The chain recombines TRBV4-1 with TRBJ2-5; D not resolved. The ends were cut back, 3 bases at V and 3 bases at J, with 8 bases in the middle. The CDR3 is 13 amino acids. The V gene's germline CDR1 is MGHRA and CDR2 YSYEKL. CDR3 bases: TGCGCCAGCAGCCAGCCCGAGGAAGAGACCCAGTACTTC. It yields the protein CASSQPEEETQYF.

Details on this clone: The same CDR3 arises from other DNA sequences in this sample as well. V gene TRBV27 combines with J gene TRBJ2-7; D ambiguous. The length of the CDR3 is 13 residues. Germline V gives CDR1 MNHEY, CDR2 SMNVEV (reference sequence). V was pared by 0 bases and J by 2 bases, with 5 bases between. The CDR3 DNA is TGTGCCAGCAGTTTATCTGCAGCCTACGAGCAGTACTTC. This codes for CASSLSAAYEQYF.

CDR3 nucleotides: TGTGCCAGCAGTGGAATCATGGACAGGGGGCTGGAGGACACTGAAGCTTTCTTT. It is translated as CASSGIMDRGLEDTEAFF. The genes are TRBV6-1 and TRBJ1-1; 11 bases are a match to TRBD1. The CDR3 contains 18 residues. Germline V gene sequence: CDR1 MNHNS, CDR2 SASEGT. Trimming cost V 4 bases and J 3 bases; bases outside gene matches: 13.

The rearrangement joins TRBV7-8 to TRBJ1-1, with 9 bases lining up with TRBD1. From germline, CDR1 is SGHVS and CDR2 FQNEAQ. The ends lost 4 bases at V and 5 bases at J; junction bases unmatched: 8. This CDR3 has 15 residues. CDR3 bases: TGTGCCAGCAGCTACGGACAGGGGATGAGGACTGAAGCTTTCTTT. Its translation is CASSYGQGMRTEAFF.

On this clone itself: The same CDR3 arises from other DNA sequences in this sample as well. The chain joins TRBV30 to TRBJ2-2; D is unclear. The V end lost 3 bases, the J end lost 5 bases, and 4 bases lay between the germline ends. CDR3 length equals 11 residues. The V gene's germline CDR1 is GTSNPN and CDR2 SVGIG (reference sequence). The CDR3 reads CAWRNTGELFF. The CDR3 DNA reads TGTGCCTGGAGAAATACCGGGGAGCTGTTTTTT.

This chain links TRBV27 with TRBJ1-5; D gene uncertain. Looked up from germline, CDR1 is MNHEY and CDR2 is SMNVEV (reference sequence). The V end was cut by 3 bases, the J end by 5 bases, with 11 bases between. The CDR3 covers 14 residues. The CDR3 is CASSFGFLDQPQHF. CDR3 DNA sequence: TGTGCCAGCAGTTTCGGGTTTCTGGATCAGCCCCAGCATTTT.

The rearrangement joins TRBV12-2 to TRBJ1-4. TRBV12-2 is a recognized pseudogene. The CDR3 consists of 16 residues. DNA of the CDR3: TGTGCAAGTCGTCTTCTCAGACCGGGGGGTAATGAAAAACTGTTTTTT. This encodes CASRLLRPGGNEKLFF.

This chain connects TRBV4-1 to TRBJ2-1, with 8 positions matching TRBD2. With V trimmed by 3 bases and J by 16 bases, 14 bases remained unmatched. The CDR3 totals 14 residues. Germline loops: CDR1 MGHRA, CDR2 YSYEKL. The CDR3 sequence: CASSQIGGAASFFF. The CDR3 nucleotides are TGCGCCAGCAGCCAGATCGGGGGGGCCGCGTCCTTTTTCTTC.

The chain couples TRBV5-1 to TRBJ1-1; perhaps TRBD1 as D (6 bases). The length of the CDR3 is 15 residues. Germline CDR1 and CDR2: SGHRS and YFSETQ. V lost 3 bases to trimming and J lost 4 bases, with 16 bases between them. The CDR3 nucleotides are TGCGCCAGCAGCTGGAACAGGGAAACGGGCACTGAAGCTTTCTTT. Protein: CASSWNRETGTEAFF.

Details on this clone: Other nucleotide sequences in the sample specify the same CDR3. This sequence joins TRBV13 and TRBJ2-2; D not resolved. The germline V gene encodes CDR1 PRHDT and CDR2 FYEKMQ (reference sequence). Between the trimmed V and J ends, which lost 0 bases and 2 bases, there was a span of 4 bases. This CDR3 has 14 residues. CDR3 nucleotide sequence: TGTGCCAGCAGCTTAGGGACAAACACCGGGGAGCTGTTTTTT. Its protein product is CASSLGTNTGELFF.

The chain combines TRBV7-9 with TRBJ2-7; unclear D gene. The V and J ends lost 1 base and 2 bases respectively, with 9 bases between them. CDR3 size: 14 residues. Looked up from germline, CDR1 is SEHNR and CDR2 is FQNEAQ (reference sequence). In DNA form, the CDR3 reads TGTGCCAGCAGCTTAGGGCTGAACCCCTACGAGCAGTACTTC. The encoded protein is CASSLGLNPYEQYF.

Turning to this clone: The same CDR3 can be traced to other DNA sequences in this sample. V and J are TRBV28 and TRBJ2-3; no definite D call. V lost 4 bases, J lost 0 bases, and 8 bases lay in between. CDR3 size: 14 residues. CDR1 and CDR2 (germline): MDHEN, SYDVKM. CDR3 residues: CASSYTASTDTQYF. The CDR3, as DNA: TGTGCCAGCAGTTACACAGCGAGCACAGATACGCAGTATTTT.

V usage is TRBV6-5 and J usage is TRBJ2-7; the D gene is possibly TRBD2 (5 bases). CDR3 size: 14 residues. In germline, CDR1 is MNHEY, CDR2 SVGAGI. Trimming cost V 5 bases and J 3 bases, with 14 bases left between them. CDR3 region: CASSPGLVGYEQYF. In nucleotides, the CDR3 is TGTGCCAGCAGTCCAGGACTCGTGGGCTACGAGCAGTACTTC.